This TCR beta chain was recorded in a study of T cells after yellow fever vaccination. Study outcomes and limitations: A small share of clonotypes appeared in both CD4 and CD8 compartments.

In making TCR cDNA, 5'RACE template switching added a universal primer site and UMIs to it. TCRdb re-derived calls from the 5' RACE reads in MiXCR, one entry per CDR3 protein. The sample has a few hundred thousand distinct CDR3 sequences; over 3.5% are singletons. The CDR3 loop spans 17 amino acids. CDR1 and CDR2 (germline): SGHVS, FQNEAQ. Unmatched junction bases numbered 3, after V lost 0 bases and J lost 1 base. The table lists this clonotype with many counts. The antigen is unknown. Sample: PBMCs, taken 5 days after the yellow fever booster vaccination. The rearrangement uses TRBV7-8 and TRBJ2-3; 11 bases agree with TRBD2. The receptor was derived from a man between 18 and 35 years old who received the YFV17D yellow fever vaccine. The CDR3 is CASSLALLAGGTDTQYF. In DNA form, the CDR3 reads TGTGCCAGCAGCTTAGCGCTACTAGCGGGGGGCACAGATACGCAGTATTTT.